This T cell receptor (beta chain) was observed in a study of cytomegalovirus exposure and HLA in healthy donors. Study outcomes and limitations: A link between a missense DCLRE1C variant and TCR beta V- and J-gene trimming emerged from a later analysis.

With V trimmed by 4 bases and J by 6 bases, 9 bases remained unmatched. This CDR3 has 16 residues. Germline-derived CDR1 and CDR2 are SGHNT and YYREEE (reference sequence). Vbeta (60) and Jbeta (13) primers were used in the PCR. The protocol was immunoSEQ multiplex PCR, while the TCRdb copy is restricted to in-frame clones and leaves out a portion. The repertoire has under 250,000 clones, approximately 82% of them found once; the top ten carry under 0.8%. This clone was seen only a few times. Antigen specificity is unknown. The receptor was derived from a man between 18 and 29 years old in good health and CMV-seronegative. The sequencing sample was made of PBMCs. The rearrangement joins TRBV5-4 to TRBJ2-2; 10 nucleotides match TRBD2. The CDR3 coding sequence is TGTGCCAGCAGCCCTTACGGAGCGGGAGGGGCCGGGGAGCTGTTTTTT. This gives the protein CASSPYGAGGAGELFF.